The 27 T cell receptor beta chains below come from one sample, sequenced in a study of Graves' ophthalmopathy and Graves' hyperthyroidism. RNA transcripts provided the template for amplifying TCR beta CDR3 regions. First-round RT-PCR employed HTBI primers, with a second-round multiplex PCR after it. TCRdb called the multiplex PCR reads again in MiXCR, with one record for every CDR3 protein. This table has around 340,000 distinct CDR3 sequences, 15% to 20% appearing once. The sequencing input was peripheral blood. These receptors were taken from an adult man with Graves' ophthalmopathy.

This clonotype appeared many times. The chain joins TRBV6-1 to TRBJ1-1; D gene ambiguous. Germline loops: CDR1 MNHNS, CDR2 SASEGT. Trimming removed 4 bases from V and 6 bases from J, with 15 bases in between. The CDR3 is 14 amino acids. The CDR3 region is CASSARLKVPEAFF. The CDR3 nucleotides read TGTGCCAGCAGTGCCAGACTGAAAGTGCCTGAAGCTTTCTTT.

Of note for this clonotype: This may be a read error, as it is one base from a much larger clone. The chain combines TRBV7-3 with TRBJ1-1; no firm D call. This CDR3 has 16 amino acids. V was shortened by 5 bases and J by 0 bases, with 16 bases between the two germline ends. The germline V gene encodes CDR1 SGHTA and CDR2 FQGTGA. CDR3: CASSARALQLNTEAFF. In DNA, the CDR3 is TGTGCCAGCAGCGCTCGGGCCCTACAGTTGAACACTGAAGCTTTCTTT.

Ten or more counts support this clonotype. This chain uses TRBV6-5 with TRBJ1-2; D unclear. Trimming removed 2 bases at V and 14 bases at J, with 12 bases between. This CDR3 is built from 11 residues. CDR1 is MNHEY, CDR2 SVGAGI, per germline. For the CDR3, the DNA is TGTGCCAGCAGTTACATCCTTCTCCTGACCTTC. Residues: CASSYILLLTF.

This clonotype was seen many times. The chain links TRBV28 to TRBJ2-7, with D maybe TRBD1 (5 bases). The germline gives CDR1 MDHEN, CDR2 SYDVKM. V lost 3 bases, J lost 4 bases, and 7 bases lay in between. CDR3 length: 12 amino acids. The chain's CDR3 is CASSFREYEQYF. For the CDR3, the DNA is TGTGCCAGCAGTTTCAGGGAATACGAGCAGTACTTC.

The chain couples TRBV5-6 to TRBJ2-6; 11 positions match TRBD1. The CDR3 totals 18 residues. The J segment lost 5 bases and the V segment lost 3 bases, leaving 10 bases of the junction unmatched. From germline, CDR1 is SGHDT and CDR2 YYEEEE. The CDR3 DNA sequence: TGTGCCAGCAGCTCTGGGAAGGACAGGGGGCCCTGGGCCAACGTCCTGACTTTC. Translating it yields CASSSGKDRGPWANVLTF.

This clonotype was seen many times. V gene TRBV4-1 combines with J gene TRBJ1-1; D ambiguous. CDR3 length equals 15 residues. V was cut by 1 base and J by 0 bases, with 9 bases left in between. CDR1 is MGHRA, CDR2 YSYEKL, per germline. This CDR3 is CASSQGFDMNTEAFF. The CDR3 DNA reads TGCGCCAGCAGCCAAGGTTTTGACATGAACACTGAAGCTTTCTTT.

This clonotype was detected many times. The rearrangement uses TRBV6-5 and TRBJ1-3; 10 nucleotides agree with TRBD1. Trimming took 8 bases from V and 3 from J; bases not matched to a gene: 13. The V gene's germline CDR1 is MNHEY and CDR2 SVGAGI. The length of the CDR3 is 17 residues. As DNA, the CDR3 is TGTGCCAGCGTTACCGGGACAGGGGTTATATTTGGAAACACCATATATTTT. This gives the protein CASVTGTGVIFGNTIYF.

In this sample, this clonotype turned up a few times. It may be a read error: a sequence one base away is much more abundant. V is TRBV18 and J is TRBJ2-7; TRBD2 matches 11 bases. Germline CDR1 is KGHSH and CDR2 is LQKENI. Losses at the gene ends were 5 bases for V and 3 bases for J; bases not matched to a gene: 6. The CDR3 loop spans 15 amino acids. In DNA form, the CDR3 reads TGTGCCAGCTCAACCGGGACTAGCGGTATCTACGAGCAGTACTTC. It translates to CASSTGTSGIYEQYF.

There are many counts of this clonotype. This chain links TRBV19 with TRBJ1-5; TRBD1 is a possible D gene (6 bases). Germline CDR1 LNHDA, CDR2 SQIVND (reference sequence). Trimming pared 1 base from V and 0 bases from J, leaving 16 bases between. CDR3 length equals 18 residues. CDR3 in amino acids: CASSIVFVTGYSNQPQHF. CDR3 DNA: TGTGCCAGTAGTATAGTGTTCGTGACAGGCTATAGCAATCAGCCCCAGCATTTT.

The genes are TRBV29-1 and TRBJ2-2, with a weak D call TRBD1 (6 bases). CDR1 and CDR2 (germline): SQVTM, ANQGSEA. V was shortened by 0 bases and J by 1 base, with 12 bases between the two germline ends. CDR3 length: 16 amino acids. Here the CDR3 reads CSVEDVGHRNTGELFF. In DNA form, the CDR3 reads TGCAGCGTTGAAGATGTGGGACACCGGAACACCGGGGAGCTGTTTTTT.

CDR3 sequence: CASSEAGTSAYEQYF. In DNA form, the CDR3 reads TGTGCCAGCAGTGAAGCCGGGACCTCCGCCTACGAGCAGTACTTC. The chain recombines TRBV6-1 with TRBJ2-7, with D possibly being TRBD1 or TRBD2 (5 bases each). The V gene's germline CDR1 is MNHNS and CDR2 SASEGT. The CDR3 spans 15 residues. Trimming removed 0 bases from V and 2 bases from J, with 11 bases in between.

This clonotype was counted ten times or more. The rearrangement uses TRBV5-1 and TRBJ2-7; D is uncertain. Germline V gives CDR1 SGHRS, CDR2 YFSETQ. V lost 4 bases, J lost 3 bases, and 8 bases lay in between. The CDR3 contains 12 residues. The CDR3 nucleotides are TGCGCCAGCAGCCCGGACCTCTACGAGCAGTACTTC. Encoded protein: CASSPDLYEQYF.

This clonotype was counted only a few times. CDR3 bases: TGCAGTGCTGAAGACAGGCGGTACGAGCAGCCCCAGCATTTT. Encoded protein: CSAEDRRYEQPQHF. This sequence joins TRBV20-1 and TRBJ1-5, with a weak D call TRBD1 (6 bases). The length of the CDR3 is 14 residues. V was trimmed by 5 bases and J by 7 bases, leaving 18 bases between them. CDR1 DFQATT and CDR2 SNEGSKA come from the germline V gene (reference sequence).

This clonotype was recorded at least ten times. The V gene is TRBV11-3, the J gene TRBJ2-7; the D gene is possibly TRBD1 (6 bases). The CDR3 extends over 14 amino acids. Trimming cost V 0 bases and J 5 bases, with 11 bases left between them. CDR1 and CDR2 from the germline V gene are SGHNT and YENEEA. This CDR3 reads CASSLDDRSHEQYF. CDR3 coding DNA: TGTGCCAGCAGCTTAGATGACAGGTCCCACGAGCAGTACTTC.

This clonotype was detected ten times or more. The rearrangement uses TRBV30 and TRBJ2-2, with a tentative D call TRBD2 (5 bases). From germline, CDR1 is GTSNPN and CDR2 SVGIG (reference sequence). The V end lost 3 bases, the J end lost 5 bases, and 16 bases lay between the germline ends. This CDR3 has 15 residues. For the CDR3, the DNA is TGTGCCTGGAGCCGCCGAGGGAGATGGACCGGGGAGCTGTTTTTT. This translates into CAWSRRGRWTGELFF.

This clonotype was counted many times. The chain combines TRBV5-6 with TRBJ1-2, with D possibly TRBD1 on 6 matching bases. The germline V gene encodes CDR1 SGHDT and CDR2 YYEEEE. There are 14 residues in the CDR3. V lost 6 bases and J lost 2, with 14 bases in between. In DNA form, the CDR3 reads TGTGCCAGCATGATCAGGGGAGTCAACTATGGCTACACCTTC. Protein: CASMIRGVNYGYTF.

This clonotype showed up many times. Here the CDR3 omits its conserved ending phenylalanine or tryptophan, so a read error is the likely source. V is TRBV30 and J is TRBJ1-1; D is ambiguous. From germline, CDR1 is GTSNPN and CDR2 SVGIG (reference sequence). Trimming removed 3 bases at V and 1 base at J, with 12 bases between. The CDR3 sequence is 14 residues long. CDR3 amino acids: CAWSWLGENTEAFL. DNA of the CDR3: TGTGCCTGGAGCTGGCTGGGAGAGAACACTGAAGCTTTCCTT.

This clonotype was observed many times. The rearrangement joins TRBV7-3 to TRBJ2-5, with a weak D call TRBD2 (6 bases). The CDR3 spans 13 residues. The V gene's germline CDR1 is SGHTA and CDR2 FQGTGA. Trimming took 5 bases from V and 4 from J, leaving 11 bases between them. In nucleotides, the CDR3 is TGTGCCAGCAGCCCACCCGGGGGAGAGACCCAGTACTTC. It is translated as CASSPPGGETQYF.

This chain links TRBV7-3 with TRBJ1-3; 7 nucleotides match TRBD1. This CDR3 spans 15 amino acids. From germline, CDR1 is SGHTA and CDR2 FQGTGA. The V segment lost 5 bases and the J segment 2 bases; nucleotides outside the gene matches: 6. The CDR3 loop reads CASSPQGGTGNTIYF. CDR3 DNA: TGTGCCAGCAGCCCCCAGGGGGGGACTGGAAACACCATATATTTT.

This clonotype appeared many times. The chain carries TRBV19 and TRBJ1-2; TRBD1 aligns across 7 bases. The CDR3 has 14 amino acids. The junction had 12 bases not matched to a gene; V was cut back by 6 bases and J by 8 bases. Germline CDR1 is LNHDA and CDR2 is SQIVND (reference sequence). The CDR3 sequence: CASSPTRTGSGYTF. CDR3 sequence (DNA): TGTGCCAGTAGCCCGACACGGACAGGTTCAGGCTACACCTTC.

This clonotype was counted a few times. J is TRBJ2-7 and V is TRBV7-8; D possibly corresponds to TRBD2 (5 bases). Trimming removed 1 base at V and 3 bases at J, with 16 bases between. The CDR3 has 16 residues. Germline CDR1 is SGHVS and CDR2 is FQNEAQ. The CDR3: CASSLVGELVNYEQYF. In nucleotides, the CDR3 is TGTGCCAGCAGCTTAGTTGGGGAGTTAGTTAACTACGAGCAGTACTTC.

This clonotype occurred many times. V usage is TRBV28 and J usage is TRBJ2-5, with D perhaps matching TRBD2 (6 bases). This CDR3 has 14 amino acids. V was cut by 7 bases and J by 4 bases, with 16 bases left in between. Per the germline V gene, CDR1 is MDHEN and CDR2 is SYDVKM. CDR3 region: CASTLAWGGETQYF. CDR3 sequence (DNA): TGTGCCAGCACCCTCGCCTGGGGAGGAGAGACCCAGTACTTC.

This clonotype was seen ten or more times. The chain carries TRBV5-1 and TRBJ1-5, with TRBD1 identical over 7 bases. There are 14 residues in the CDR3. V lost 4 bases, J lost 6 bases, and 7 bases stayed unmatched. Germline CDR1 is SGHRS and CDR2 is YFSETQ. CDR3 in amino acids: CASSPGQEGQPQHF. As DNA, the CDR3 is TGCGCCAGCAGCCCTGGACAGGAGGGTCAGCCCCAGCATTTT.

This clonotype was detected many times. The CDR3 region is CAWEIGTMSYEQYF. CDR3 bases: TGTGCCTGGGAGATCGGGACAATGTCCTACGAGCAGTACTTC. The chain is built from TRBV30 and TRBJ2-7; D might be TRBD1 (6 bases). CDR3 size: 14 residues. Germline CDR1 reads GTSNPN; CDR2 reads SVGIG (reference sequence). V lost 5 bases, J lost 1 base, and 15 bases lay in between.

The rearrangement joins TRBV2 to TRBJ1-5; the D gene is possibly TRBD1 (5 bases). V dropped 0 bases and J dropped 7 bases, with 22 bases sitting between them. This CDR3 spans 18 amino acids. The V gene's germline CDR1 is SNHLY and CDR2 FYNNEI. The CDR3 spells CASSEALRRGALEQPQHF. Written as DNA, the CDR3 is TGTGCCAGCAGTGAAGCGCTTCGAAGAGGGGCGTTAGAACAGCCCCAGCATTTT.

This clonotype showed up many times. The V gene is TRBV9, the J gene TRBJ2-5; 9 nucleotides match TRBD2. Germline V gene data show CDR1 as SGDLS and CDR2 as YYNGEE. The trim removed 0 bases at V and 6 bases at J, leaving 9 bases unmatched. There are 16 residues in the CDR3. Written as DNA, the CDR3 is TGTGCCAGCAGCGTAGAAGGCGGGGGGGCAAGTCAGACCCAGTACTTC. Its protein product is CASSVEGGGASQTQYF.

This clonotype was counted ten times or more. The V gene is TRBV12-3 or TRBV12-4, the J gene TRBJ2-2; 7 bases align to TRBD1. V was pared by 7 bases and J by 0 bases, with 5 bases of the junction left unmatched. This CDR3 comprises 15 residues. CDR3 nucleotides: TGTGCCAGCACCGGACAGGCTGCGAACACCGGGGAGCTGTTTTTT. Translated, it gives CASTGQAANTGELFF.